This T cell receptor (beta chain) was documented in a study of T-cell memory formation after mild COVID-19. Study-wide results and caveats: CM and EM subsets held most contracting CD4+ clones; EMRA held CD8+ ones.

This CDR3 is 17 amino acids long. Germline CDR1 reads MNHEY; CDR2 reads SMNVEV (reference sequence). V was pared by 0 bases and J by 0 bases, with 15 bases between. Regarding this clonotype: The target antigen is unknown.

MiXCR, run by TCRdb on the 5' RACE reads, gives a single entry per CDR3 protein. The sample has about 470,000 distinct CDR3 sequences; more than 20% are singletons. The chain recombines TRBV27 with TRBJ2-7, with a tentative D call TRBD1 (6 bases). Material: PBMCs or a T cell subset sorted from them (not recorded which). The receptor comes from an adult woman who had mild COVID-19 (a few samples of this study predate the infection). Cell type and time point are not known. The CDR3 bases are TGTGCCAGCAGTTTATCTCTTAACAGGGTGAACTCCTACGAGCAGTACTTC. Translation gives CASSLSLNRVNSYEQYF.